This T cell receptor beta chain is drawn from a study of cytomegalovirus exposure and HLA in healthy donors. Note on this clone: Distinct nucleotide sequences in the sample also encode this CDR3.

The donors were members of the roughly 120-subject validation cohort (separate from the approximately 670-subject first cohort). Measured with immunoSEQ multiplex PCR; TCRdb has only the in-frame clones, and not every one. The table records roughly 330,000 clones, about 90% of them present only once. The sequenced sample consisted of PBMCs. The receptor was isolated from a woman in her 30s in good health and CMV-seropositive.

Here the CDR3 DNA reads TGTGCCACCAGCAGAGATAGAGCAGTGAACACTGAAGCTTTCTTT. It encodes CATSRDRAVNTEAFF. This rearrangement joins TRBV15 to TRBJ1-1; D unresolved. Germline assignment: CDR1 LNHNV and CDR2 YYDKDF (reference sequence). This CDR3 is built from 15 residues. V was clipped by 0 bases and J by 0 bases, with 8 bases between them.